The 2 T cell receptor beta chains listed next were all sequenced from one sample in a study of shared clonotypes between healthy human individuals. Some clones are missing from TCRdb's copy, which holds only in-frame ones; the method was immunoSEQ multiplex PCR. The table includes roughly 660,000 clones, 90% detected once. Sequencing was done on a sample of memory CD8+ T cells from PBMCs. Described subset: CD45RO+ cells pooled with CCR7-negative TemRA cells. These receptors came from a man between 18 and 29 years old in good health. Some clones in this sample may be carry-over from other donors' samples.

The rearrangement uses TRBV11-2 and TRBJ1-2; possible D gene TRBD1, 6 bases. The CDR3 totals 15 residues. V was cut by 2 bases and J by 8 bases, with 18 bases left in between. Germline assignment: CDR1 SGHAT and CDR2 FQNNGV. CDR3 nucleotide sequence: TGTGCCAGCAGCTTACTCGGGGGCCAGTTCTTGGGCTACACCTTC. This translates into CASSLLGGQFLGYTF.

This chain uses TRBV27 with TRBJ2-1; no firm D call. Trimming cost V 5 bases and J 0 bases, with 14 bases left between them. CDR3 length: 16 residues. Germline CDR1 reads MNHEY; CDR2 reads SMNVEV (reference sequence). CDR3 bases: TGTGCCAGCAGTCCCCCGGCCTTGGGCTCCTACAATGAGCAGTTCTTC. Its protein product is CASSPPALGSYNEQFF.